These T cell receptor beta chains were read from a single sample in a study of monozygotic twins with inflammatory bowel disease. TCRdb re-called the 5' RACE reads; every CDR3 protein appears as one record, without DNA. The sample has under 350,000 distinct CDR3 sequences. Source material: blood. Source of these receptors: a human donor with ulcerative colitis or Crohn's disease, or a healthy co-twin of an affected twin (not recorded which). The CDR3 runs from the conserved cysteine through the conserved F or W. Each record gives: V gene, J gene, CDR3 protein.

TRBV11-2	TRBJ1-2	CASSLRPNYGYTF
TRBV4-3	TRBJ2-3	CASSPAGLGGGDTQYF
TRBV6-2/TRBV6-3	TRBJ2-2	CARRTPSGRCTGELFF
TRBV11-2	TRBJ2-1	CASSLGSSGSGNEQFF
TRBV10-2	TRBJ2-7	CASSEVAGIEQYF
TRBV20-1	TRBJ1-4	CSAVRDRGHFSEKLFF
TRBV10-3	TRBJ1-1	CAIDRGQNTEAFF
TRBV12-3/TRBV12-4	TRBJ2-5	CASSFRGVETQYF
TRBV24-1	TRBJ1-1	CATREGSGNTEAFF
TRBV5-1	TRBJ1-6	CASSLSSSGGLNSPLHF
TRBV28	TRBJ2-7	CASSPLGGLVYEQYF
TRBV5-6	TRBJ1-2	CASSWGGASISGYTF
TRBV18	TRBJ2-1	CASSLTLGTYNEQFF
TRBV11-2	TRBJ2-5	CASSLVRLAGGYQETQYF
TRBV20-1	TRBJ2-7	CSARPLDGEQYF
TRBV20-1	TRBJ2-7	CSAREEGGYEQYF
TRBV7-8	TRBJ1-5	CASSLEGMRSNQPQHF
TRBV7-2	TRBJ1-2	CASSLGPAHTYGYTF
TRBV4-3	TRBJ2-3	CASSPTDFTDTQYF
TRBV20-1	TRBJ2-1	CSARALAGVYNEQFF
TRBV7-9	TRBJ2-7	CASSPQVAPKQYF
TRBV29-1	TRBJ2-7	CSGKETGVREQYF
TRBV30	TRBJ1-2	CAWRPDSSYGYTF
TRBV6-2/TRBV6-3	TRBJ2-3	CASSYSLPGITQYF
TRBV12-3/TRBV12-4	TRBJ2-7	CASRTDGFSSYEQYF
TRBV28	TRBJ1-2	CASSLVVYAGYTF
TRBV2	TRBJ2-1	CASSAGGAEQFF
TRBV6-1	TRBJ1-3	CASSEQARSGNTIYF
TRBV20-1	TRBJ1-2	CSAREDRVYGYTF
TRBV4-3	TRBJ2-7	CASSRGQGKQYF
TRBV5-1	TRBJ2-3	CASSLGVPPVDTQYF
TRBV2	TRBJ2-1	CASSLQGDNEQFF
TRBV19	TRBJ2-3	CASEDRGRTDTQYF
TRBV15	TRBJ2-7	CATSTNGAYEQYF
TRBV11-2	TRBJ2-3	CASSFDLEDTQYF
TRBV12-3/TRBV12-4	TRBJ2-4	CASRQAGQKNIQYF
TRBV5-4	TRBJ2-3	CASSGQGAGTDTQYF